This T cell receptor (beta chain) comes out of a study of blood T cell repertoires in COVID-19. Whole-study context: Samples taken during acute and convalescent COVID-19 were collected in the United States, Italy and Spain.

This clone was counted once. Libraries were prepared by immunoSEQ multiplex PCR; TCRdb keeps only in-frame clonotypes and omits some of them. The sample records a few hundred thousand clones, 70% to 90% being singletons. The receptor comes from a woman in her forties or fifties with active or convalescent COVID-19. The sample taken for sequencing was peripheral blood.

The chain's CDR3 is CASSLKEPLYGYTF. The CDR3 DNA sequence: TGTGCCAGCAGCTTAAAGGAGCCCCTCTATGGCTACACCTTC. This chain joins TRBV11-2 and TRBJ1-2; the D is unclear. Germline lookup yields CDR1 SGHAT and CDR2 FQNNGV. Trimming stripped 2 bases from V and 4 bases from J, with 11 bases between. This CDR3 has 14 amino acids.